The 9 T cell receptor beta chains below all came from one sample that was sequenced in a study of shared clonotypes between healthy human individuals. Clones were read by immunoSEQ multiplex PCR, and TCRdb kept only the in-frame ones, dropping some. The profile shows about 2 million clones, about 95% of them singletons. In the naive CD8 group, cells lacked CD45RO and were positively selected for CCR7, so terminally differentiated effector memory CD45RA+ cells were left out. Sequencing input: naive CD8+ T cells sorted from blood. The receptors originated from a man between 18 and 29 years old in good health.

The chain recombines TRBV5-8 with TRBJ2-7; TRBD1 aligns across 7 bases. CDR1 and CDR2 (germline): SGHTS, YDEGEE. With V trimmed by 3 bases and J by 3 bases, 12 bases remained unmatched. The CDR3 sequence is 16 residues long. This chain's CDR3 is CASSWDPEGGGYEQYF. The CDR3 nucleotides read TGTGCCAGCAGCTGGGATCCCGAAGGGGGCGGCTACGAGCAGTACTTC.

CDR3 bases: TGTGCCAGCAGTTTATTGGAGTCTTCGGCCACTGAAGCTTTCTTT. This encodes CASSLLESSATEAFF. The chain links TRBV28 to TRBJ1-1; D remains ambiguous. Germline CDR1 reads MDHEN; CDR2 reads SYDVKM. V dropped 1 base and J dropped 4 bases, with 13 bases sitting between them. The CDR3 length is 15 residues.

On this clone: Other DNA sequences in the sample encode the same CDR3. V is TRBV5-6 and J is TRBJ2-7; 8 nucleotides line up with TRBD1. CDR1 is SGHDT, CDR2 YYEEEE, per germline. The CDR3 is 14 residues long. V was pared by 2 bases and J by 2 bases, with 3 bases of the junction left unmatched. Here the CDR3 DNA reads TGTGCCAGCAGCTTCGGGACAGGCCCCTACGAGCAGTACTTC. Protein: CASSFGTGPYEQYF.

The chain is built from TRBV5-6 and TRBJ2-2; TRBD1 or TRBD2 may be the D gene (5 bases each). Germline V gives CDR1 SGHDT, CDR2 YYEEEE. Trimming removed 1 base from V and 6 bases from J, with 19 bases in between. The CDR3 runs 17 residues. CDR3 bases: TGTGCCAGCAGCTTGTCTCCAGGGACGGACCCCGCCGGGGAGCTGTTTTTT. This translates into CASSLSPGTDPAGELFF.

J is TRBJ1-2 and V is TRBV30; unclear D gene. Per germline, CDR1 GTSNPN and CDR2 SVGIG (reference sequence). The CDR3 sequence is 13 residues long. Trimming stripped 2 bases from V and 8 bases from J, with 15 bases between. The CDR3, as DNA: TGTGCCTGGAGTCTAGGAGGGAGGAAAGGCTACACCTTC. It codes for CAWSLGGRKGYTF.

This rearrangement joins TRBV29-1 to TRBJ2-1, with a tentative D call TRBD2 (6 bases). The ends were cut back, 3 bases at V and 7 bases at J, with 13 bases in the middle. The length of the CDR3 is 13 residues. Per the germline V gene, CDR1 is SQVTM and CDR2 is ANQGSEA. Here the CDR3 reads CSVEVLAKNEQFF. The CDR3 nucleotides read TGCAGCGTTGAGGTCCTAGCGAAGAATGAGCAGTTCTTC.

This chain connects TRBV13 to TRBJ1-1; D ambiguous. This CDR3 comprises 13 residues. With 5 bases removed from V and 0 bases from J, the gap between germline ends came to 7 bases. Germline V gene data show CDR1 as PRHDT and CDR2 as FYEKMQ (reference sequence). Written as DNA, the CDR3 is TGTGCCAGCAGCCGGAACATGAACACTGAAGCTTTCTTT. Translation: CASSRNMNTEAFF.

The V call is TRBV7-3, the J call TRBJ1-1; D unclear. Germline assignment: CDR1 SGHTA and CDR2 FQGTGA. V was pared by 5 bases and J by 3 bases, with 19 bases between. The CDR3 totals 16 residues. The CDR3 sequence is CASSVPFFVADTEAFF. CDR3 bases: TGTGCCAGCAGCGTCCCTTTCTTTGTGGCGGACACTGAAGCTTTCTTT.

This clone was seen only once. The chain couples TRBV7-9 to TRBJ2-3, with 9 bases that match TRBD1. J lost 2 bases, V lost 2 bases, and 8 bases had no gene match. CDR3 size: 17 residues. Germline loops: CDR1 SEHNR, CDR2 FQNEAQ (reference sequence). CDR3: CASSLFPGQGHTDTQYF. CDR3 in DNA: TGTGCCAGCAGCTTATTTCCGGGACAGGGCCACACAGATACGCAGTATTTT. The full variable domain, in which reference TRBV7-9 and TRBJ2-3 provide the parts outside the CDR3, is DTGVSQNPRHKITKRGQNVTFRCDPISEHNRLYWYRQTLGQGPEFLTYFQNEAQLEKSRLLSDRFSAERPKGSFSTLEIQRTEQGDSAMYLCASSLFPGQGHTDTQYFGPGTRLTVL.